The entry below gives a single T cell receptor (beta chain) sequence along with its context. Its antigen is unknown. These data are taken from a study of cytomegalovirus exposure and HLA in healthy donors. This CDR3 has 11 amino acids. Between the trimmed V and J ends, which lost 2 bases and 5 bases, there was a span of 5 bases. Germline assignment: CDR1 DFQATT and CDR2 SNEGSKA (reference sequence). Study observations and caveats: Earlier findings revealed that most TCR beta V segments proved productive either about 90% or about 30% of the time. The majority of TCR sequences were rare, yet some public TCRs appeared in many donors. The classifier was said to identify cytomegalovirus status with high specificity and sensitivity. Investigators reported 164 TCR beta chains as tied to cytomegalovirus.

PCR was performed using 60 Vbeta and 13 Jbeta primers. Data came from immunoSEQ multiplex PCR; TCRdb stores just in-frame clones and leaves some out. This table has more than 75,000 clones, around 75% appearing once. The sequence was obtained from a woman aged 40 to 50 in good health and CMV-seropositive. The specimen sequenced was PBMCs. The chain joins TRBV20-1 to TRBJ2-3; no definite D call. Written as DNA, the CDR3 is TGCAGTGCTAGACCGGGAGATACGCAGTATTTT. Protein: CSARPGDTQYF.